This TCR beta chain was captured in a study of identical twins. Study results and limitations: Models came in too low on out-of-frame TCR alpha sharing in monozygotic twins. The conclusions drew on cross-sectional statistical analysis instead of tracking the same donors.

This clonotype was seen more than once but under ten times. Its antigen is still unknown. The germline gives CDR1 SGHRS, CDR2 YFSETQ. The CDR3 has 15 amino acids. The V segment lost 4 bases and the J segment 5 bases; nucleotides outside the gene matches: 11. Everyone who gave samples was a healthy Caucasian. MiXCR was run by TCRdb on the 5' RACE reads, yielding one entry per CDR3 protein. The sample lists 150,000 or so distinct CDR3 sequences; under 4.5% were seen once. The receptor comes from a man between 18 and 35 years old in good health. Sequencing input: memory T cells sorted from blood. The chain couples TRBV5-1 to TRBJ2-5, with 7 nucleotides matching TRBD1. CDR3 in DNA: TGCGCCAGCAGCCTACGACAGGGTTTCGAGGAGACCCAGTACTTC. This gives the protein CASSLRQGFEETQYF.